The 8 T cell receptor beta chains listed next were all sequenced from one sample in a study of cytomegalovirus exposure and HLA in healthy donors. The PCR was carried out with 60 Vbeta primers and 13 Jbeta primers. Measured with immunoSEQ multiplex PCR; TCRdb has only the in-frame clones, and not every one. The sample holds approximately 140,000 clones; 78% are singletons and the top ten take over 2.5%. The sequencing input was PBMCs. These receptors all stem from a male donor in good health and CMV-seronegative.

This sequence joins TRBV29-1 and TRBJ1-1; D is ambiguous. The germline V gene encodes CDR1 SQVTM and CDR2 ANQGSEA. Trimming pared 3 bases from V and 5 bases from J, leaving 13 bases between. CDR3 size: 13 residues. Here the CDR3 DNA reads TGCAGCGTTGATAAGGGAGAGGTGACTGAAGCTTTCTTT. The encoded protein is CSVDKGEVTEAFF.

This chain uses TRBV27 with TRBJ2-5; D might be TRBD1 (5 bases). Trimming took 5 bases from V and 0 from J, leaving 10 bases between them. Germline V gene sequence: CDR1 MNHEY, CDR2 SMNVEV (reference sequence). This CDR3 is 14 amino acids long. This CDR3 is CASSSDRNQETQYF. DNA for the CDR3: TGTGCCAGCAGTAGTGACAGAAACCAAGAGACCCAGTACTTC.

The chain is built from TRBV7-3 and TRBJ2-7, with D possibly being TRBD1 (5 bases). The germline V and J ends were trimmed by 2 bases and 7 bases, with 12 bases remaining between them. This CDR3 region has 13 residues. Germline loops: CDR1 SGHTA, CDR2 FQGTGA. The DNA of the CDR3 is TGTGCCAGCAGCTTAGGACACCAGAATGAGCAGTACTTC. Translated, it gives CASSLGHQNEQYF.

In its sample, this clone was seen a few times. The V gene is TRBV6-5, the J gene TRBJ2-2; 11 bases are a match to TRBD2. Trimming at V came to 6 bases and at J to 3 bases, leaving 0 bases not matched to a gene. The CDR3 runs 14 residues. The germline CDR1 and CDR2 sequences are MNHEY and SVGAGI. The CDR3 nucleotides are TGTGCCAGCAGACTAGCGGGGGACACCGGGGAGCTGTTTTTT. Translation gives CASRLAGDTGELFF.

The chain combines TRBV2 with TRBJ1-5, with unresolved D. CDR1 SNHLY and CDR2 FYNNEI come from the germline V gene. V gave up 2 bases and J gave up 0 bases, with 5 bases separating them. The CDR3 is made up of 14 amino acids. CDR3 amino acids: CASSERVSNQPQHF. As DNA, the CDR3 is TGTGCCAGCAGTGAACGGGTTAGCAATCAGCCCCAGCATTTT.

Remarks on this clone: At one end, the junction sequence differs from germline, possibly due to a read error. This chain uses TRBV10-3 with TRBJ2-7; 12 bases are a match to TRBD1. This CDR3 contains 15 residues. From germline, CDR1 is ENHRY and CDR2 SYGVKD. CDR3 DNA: TGTCCCATCAGCGGGACAGGGGGCTATACCTACGAGCAGTACTTC. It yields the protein CPISGTGGYTYEQYF.

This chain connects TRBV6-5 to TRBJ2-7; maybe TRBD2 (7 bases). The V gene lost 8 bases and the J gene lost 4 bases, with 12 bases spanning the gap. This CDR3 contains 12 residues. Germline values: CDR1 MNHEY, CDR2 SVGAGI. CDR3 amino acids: CASGRGVYEQYF. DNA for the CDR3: TGTGCCAGCGGGAGGGGGGTATACGAGCAGTACTTC.

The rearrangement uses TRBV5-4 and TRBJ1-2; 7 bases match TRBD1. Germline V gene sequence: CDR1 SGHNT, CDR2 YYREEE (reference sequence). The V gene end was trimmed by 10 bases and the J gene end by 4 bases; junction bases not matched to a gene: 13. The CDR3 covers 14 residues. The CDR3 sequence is CAGRRQGASYGYTF. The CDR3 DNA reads TGTGCCGGACGAAGACAGGGCGCTAGCTATGGCTACACCTTC.